The next 4 T cell receptor beta chains were all read from a single sample in a study of cytomegalovirus exposure and HLA in healthy donors. It was with 60 Vbeta and 13 Jbeta primers that the PCR ran. This table comes from immunoSEQ multiplex PCR, and its TCRdb copy is limited to in-frame clones, with some not included. The table shows more than 150,000 clones, with 60% to 80% occurring only once. The sequenced sample consisted of PBMCs. The receptors here all came from a man aged 45-65 years in good health and CMV-seropositive.

The rearrangement joins TRBV18 to TRBJ1-1, with 10 bases fitting TRBD1. The CDR3 is 14 residues long. Germline CDR1 is KGHSH and CDR2 is LQKENI. J lost 11 bases, V lost 3 bases, and 9 bases had no gene match. Written as DNA, the CDR3 is TGTGCCAGCTCACCCCCGACAGGGGGCATCGATGCTTTCTTT. Translated: CASSPPTGGIDAFF.

The J gene is TRBJ1-6, the V gene TRBV20-1; D possibly corresponds to TRBD1 (5 bases). The V end lost 7 bases, the J end lost 14 bases, and 15 bases lay between the germline ends. CDR3 length equals 11 residues. Germline V gene sequence: CDR1 DFQATT, CDR2 SNEGSKA (reference sequence). DNA of the CDR3: TGCAGTGTTAAAGGGGTAGGAACCCTCCACTTT. Protein: CSVKGVGTLHF.

The chain is built from TRBV10-3 and TRBJ2-5; possibly TRBD2 for D (6 bases). Germline assignment: CDR1 ENHRY and CDR2 SYGVKD. V lost 2 bases, J lost 1 base, and 8 bases lay in between. The CDR3 contains 14 residues. CDR3 in DNA: TGTGCCATCAGTGAGGGGCGGGGCCAAGAGACCCAGTACTTC. Translation: CAISEGRGQETQYF.

This clone was counted a few times. The chain is built from TRBV5-1 and TRBJ2-5, with D hard to call. CDR1 is SGHRS, CDR2 YFSETQ, per germline. CDR3 length: 14 residues. V shed 10 bases and J shed 2 bases, with 18 bases lying between them. CDR3 sequence: CAGRPVSRQETQYF. The CDR3 DNA sequence: TGCGCCGGCCGGCCCGTGAGCAGGCAAGAGACCCAGTACTTC.